A selection of T cell receptor beta chains follows, all from one sample in a study of T-cell reconstitution after alpha-beta-depleted transplantation in children. MiXCR, applied by TCRdb to the PCR reads, yields one record per CDR3 protein. Of about 540,000 distinct CDR3 sequences listed, roughly 30% were seen once; the top ten hold around a third. The input for sequencing was PBMCs, taken before TCRalphabeta/CD19-depleted stem cell transplant. These receptors came from a boy in the first two years of life with Wiskott-Aldrich syndrome, due to receive a stem cell transplant. Both conserved end residues are part of each CDR3. The size of a clone is reported for some rows only, either as once, few or many, or as a class for expanded clones.

clone_size	v_call	j_call	cdr3_aa
few	TRBV5-6	TRBJ2-1	CASSQMGLAGANEQFF
NA	TRBV5-1	TRBJ2-2	CASSKGLAGVRVTGELFF
NA	TRBV7-8	TRBJ2-3	CASSLARILAGPTDTQYF
few	TRBV12-3/TRBV12-4	TRBJ2-7	CASNPGVGEQYF
NA	TRBV20-1	TRBJ1-5	CSARRFGNQPQHF
many	TRBV7-9	TRBJ2-1	CASSLRGEEGNSNEQFF
NA	TRBV28	TRBJ2-3	CASTLSGRLDTQYF
many	TRBV5-6	TRBJ2-5	CASSLTPVETQYF
NA	TRBV27	TRBJ1-3	CATKQGASGNTIYF
few	TRBV20-1	TRBJ1-4	CSATADATNEKLFF
few	TRBV4-1	TRBJ2-5	CASSQGPAGGQETQYF
NA	TRBV5-5	TRBJ2-7	CASSLAGGLGTEQYF
few	TRBV18	TRBJ2-7	CASSPPPGGAYEQYF
NA	TRBV12-3/TRBV12-4	TRBJ2-5	CASSFVGFRETQYF
NA	TRBV7-2	TRBJ2-3	CASSLELAADTQYF
NA	TRBV29-1	TRBJ2-5	CSVETSSQETQYF
few	TRBV5-1	TRBJ2-7	CASSPSGQGYEQYF
NA	TRBV6-5	TRBJ2-2	CASREMLAVGERWANTGELFF
NA	TRBV7-2	TRBJ1-6	CASSLGANSPLHF
few	TRBV5-8	TRBJ2-1	CASSHSGGTYNEQFF
NA	TRBV20-1	TRBJ2-1	CSAIEVTGGSYNEQFF
few	TRBV4-1	TRBJ2-3	CASSQEGMADTQYF
few	TRBV9	TRBJ2-7	CASSANTDGEQYF
NA	TRBV6-5	TRBJ2-7	CASSYIGGKTSEQYF
NA	TRBV15	TRBJ1-2	CATSIGSPYGYTF
few	TRBV30	TRBJ2-6	CAWSARRSGANVLTF
NA	TRBV20-1	TRBJ2-3	CSARAGAADTQYF
few	TRBV11-2	TRBJ2-1	CASSLDYLNEQFF
NA	TRBV5-1	TRBJ2-5	CASSWGQGRGETQYF
NA	TRBV12-3/TRBV12-4	TRBJ2-5	CASSASWRQETQYF
NA	TRBV6-1	TRBJ1-5	CAISDGANQPQHF
few	TRBV10-1	TRBJ2-7	CASSGTSGTKFSYEQYF
many	TRBV7-6	TRBJ2-1	CASSLALGAGGGQQFF
few	TRBV10-3	TRBJ2-1	CAISDRTSGRKPSYNEQFF
few	TRBV5-1	TRBJ2-1	CASSYLGLVAYNEHFF
NA	TRBV6-5	TRBJ2-1	CASSYRLASVNEQFF
NA	TRBV20-1	TRBJ2-2	CSASHRGHPGELFF
NA	TRBV14	TRBJ2-7	CASSQERITTLYF
NA	TRBV6-1	TRBJ2-1	CASSIPGLAGVEQFF
NA	TRBV2	TRBJ2-1	CASRGLAGEKKSYNEQFF
few	TRBV7-3	TRBJ2-1	CASSQTGPHGNEQFF
NA	TRBV4-1	TRBJ1-1	CASSQGVGDRGHGTEAFF
NA	TRBV5-1	TRBJ2-4	CASSLVPGTQNIQYF
few	TRBV10-3	TRBJ2-1	CAISALARGIHNEQFF
NA	TRBV10-3	TRBJ2-1	CAIKQDSSYNEQFF
many	TRBV27	TRBJ2-5	CASSRGRQETQYF
NA	TRBV5-1	TRBJ2-3	CASSLLHPLVDTQYF
NA	TRBV28	TRBJ2-7	CASRLAGAQGEQYF
few	TRBV5-1	TRBJ2-6	CASSLGHFSGANVLTF